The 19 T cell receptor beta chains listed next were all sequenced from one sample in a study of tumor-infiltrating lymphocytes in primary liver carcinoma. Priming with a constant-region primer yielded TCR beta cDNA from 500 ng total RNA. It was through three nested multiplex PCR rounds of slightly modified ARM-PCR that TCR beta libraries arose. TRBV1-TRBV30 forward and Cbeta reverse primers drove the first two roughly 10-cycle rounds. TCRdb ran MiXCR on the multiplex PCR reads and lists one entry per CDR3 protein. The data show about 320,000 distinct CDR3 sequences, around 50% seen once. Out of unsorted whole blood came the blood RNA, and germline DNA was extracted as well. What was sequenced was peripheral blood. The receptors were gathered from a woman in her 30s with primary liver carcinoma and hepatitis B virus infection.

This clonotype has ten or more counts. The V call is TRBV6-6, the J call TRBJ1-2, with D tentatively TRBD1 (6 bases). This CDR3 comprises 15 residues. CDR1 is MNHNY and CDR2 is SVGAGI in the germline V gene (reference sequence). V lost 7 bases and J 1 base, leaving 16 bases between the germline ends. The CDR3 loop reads CASNPQGLFNYGYTF. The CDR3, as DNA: TGTGCCAGCAATCCACAGGGTCTGTTTAACTATGGCTACACCTTC.

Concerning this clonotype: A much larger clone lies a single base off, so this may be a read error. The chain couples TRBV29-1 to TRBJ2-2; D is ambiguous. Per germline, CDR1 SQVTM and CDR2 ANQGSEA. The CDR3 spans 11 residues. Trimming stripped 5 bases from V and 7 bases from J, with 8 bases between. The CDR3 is CSVKTYGELFF. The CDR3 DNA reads TGCAGCGTTAAGACTTACGGGGAGCTGTTTTTT.

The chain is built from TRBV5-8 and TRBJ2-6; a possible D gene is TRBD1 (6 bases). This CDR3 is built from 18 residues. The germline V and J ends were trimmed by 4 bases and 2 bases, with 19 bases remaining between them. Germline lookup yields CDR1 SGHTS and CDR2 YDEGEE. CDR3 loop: CASSKIAGTPPGANVLTF. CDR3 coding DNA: TGTGCCAGCAGCAAGATTGCCGGGACACCTCCTGGGGCCAACGTCCTGACTTTC.

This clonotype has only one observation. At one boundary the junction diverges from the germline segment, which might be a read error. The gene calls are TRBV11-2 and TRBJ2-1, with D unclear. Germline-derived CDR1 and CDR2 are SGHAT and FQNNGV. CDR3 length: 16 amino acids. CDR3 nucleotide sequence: TGTGGCAGCAGTGCAGACCCGGGTAGCTACTACAATGAGCAGTTCTTC. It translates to CGSSADPGSYYNEQFF.

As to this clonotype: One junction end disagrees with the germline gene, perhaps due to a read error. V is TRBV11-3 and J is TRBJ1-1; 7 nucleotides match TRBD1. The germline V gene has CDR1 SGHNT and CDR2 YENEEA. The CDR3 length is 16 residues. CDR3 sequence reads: CVSSPSETGRHTEAFF. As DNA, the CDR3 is TGTGTCAGCAGCCCGTCCGAGACAGGGAGGCACACTGAAGCTTTCTTT.

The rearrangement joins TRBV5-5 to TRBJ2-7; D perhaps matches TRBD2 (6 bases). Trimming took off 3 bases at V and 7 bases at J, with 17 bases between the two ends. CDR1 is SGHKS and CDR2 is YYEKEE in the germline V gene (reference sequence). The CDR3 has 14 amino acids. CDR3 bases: TGTGCCAGCAGCTCCTATCGACTAGTGAAAGAGCAGTACTTC. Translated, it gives CASSSYRLVKEQYF. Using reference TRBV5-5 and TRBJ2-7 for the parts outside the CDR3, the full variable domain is DAGVTQSPTHLIKTRGQQVTLRCSPISGHKSVSWYQQVLGQGPQFIFQYYEKEERGRGNFPDRFSARQFPNYSSELNVNALLLGDSALYLCASSSYRLVKEQYFGPGTRLTVT.

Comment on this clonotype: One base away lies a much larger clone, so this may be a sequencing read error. The CDR3 DNA sequence: TGTGCCGGCAGCCATCGAGGTCTGGATCAAGGGACCCAGTACTTC. As protein: CAGSHRGLDQGTQYF. The rearrangement joins TRBV11-1 to TRBJ2-5; D remains ambiguous. Germline CDR1 SGHAT, CDR2 FQDESV (reference sequence). The CDR3 is made up of 15 amino acids.

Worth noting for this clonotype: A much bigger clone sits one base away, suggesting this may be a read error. The CDR3 region is CASRGAIGPYEQCF. The DNA of the CDR3 is TGTGCCAGCAGAGGTGCTATAGGACCCTACGAGCAGTGCTTC. The gene calls are TRBV6-6 and TRBJ2-7; D is unclear. The CDR3 loop spans 14 amino acids. CDR1 and CDR2 from the germline V gene are MNHNY and SVGAGI (reference sequence).

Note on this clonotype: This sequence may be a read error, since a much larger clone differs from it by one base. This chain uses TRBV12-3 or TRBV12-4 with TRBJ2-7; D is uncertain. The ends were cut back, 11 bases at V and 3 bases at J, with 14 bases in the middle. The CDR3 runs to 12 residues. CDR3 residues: CAGGRLGYEQYF. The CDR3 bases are TGTGCCGGCGGCCGGCTGGGCTACGAGCAGTACTTC.

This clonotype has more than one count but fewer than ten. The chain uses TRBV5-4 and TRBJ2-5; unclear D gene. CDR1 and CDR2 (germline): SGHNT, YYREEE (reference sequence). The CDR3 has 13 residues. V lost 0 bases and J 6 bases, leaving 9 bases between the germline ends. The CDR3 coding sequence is TGTGCCAGCAGCTTGGAACGGGTAAAGACCCAGTACTTC. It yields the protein CASSLERVKTQYF.

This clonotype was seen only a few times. The CDR3 DNA follows: TGCGCCAGCAGCCAAGAAGAAAGGGTGAACACTGAAGCTTTCTTT. Its protein is CASSQEERVNTEAFF. V is TRBV4-1 and J is TRBJ1-1; no definite D call. The CDR3 totals 15 residues. CDR1 is MGHRA and CDR2 is YSYEKL in the germline V gene. Trimming stripped 0 bases from V and 0 bases from J, with 8 bases between.

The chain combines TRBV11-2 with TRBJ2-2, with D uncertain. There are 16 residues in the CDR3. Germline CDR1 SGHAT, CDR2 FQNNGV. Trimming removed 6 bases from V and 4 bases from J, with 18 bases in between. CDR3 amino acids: CASRLAEYTGTGELFF. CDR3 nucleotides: TGTGCCAGCAGATTGGCGGAGTATACCGGCACCGGGGAGCTGTTTTTT.

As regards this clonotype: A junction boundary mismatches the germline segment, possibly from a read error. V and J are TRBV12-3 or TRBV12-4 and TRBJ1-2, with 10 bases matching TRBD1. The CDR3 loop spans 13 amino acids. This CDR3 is CASGFGTGAGYTF. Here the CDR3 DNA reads TGTGCCAGCGGTTTTGGGACAGGGGCTGGCTACACCTTC.

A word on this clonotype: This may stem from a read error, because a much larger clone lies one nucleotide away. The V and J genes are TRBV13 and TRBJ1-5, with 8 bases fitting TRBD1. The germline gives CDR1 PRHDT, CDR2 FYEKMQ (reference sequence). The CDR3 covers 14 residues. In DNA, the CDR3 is TGTACCAGCAGCTCCAGGACAGGGAATCAGCCCCAGCATTTT. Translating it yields CTSSSRTGNQPQHF.

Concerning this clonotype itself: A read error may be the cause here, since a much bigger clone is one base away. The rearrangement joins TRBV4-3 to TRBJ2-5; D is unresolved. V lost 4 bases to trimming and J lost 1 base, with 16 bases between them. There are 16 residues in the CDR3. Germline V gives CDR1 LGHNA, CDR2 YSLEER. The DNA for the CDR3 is TGCGCCAGCAGCCGGTACGATGACGACCGCCAAGAGACCCAGTACTTC. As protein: CASSRYDDDRQETQYF.

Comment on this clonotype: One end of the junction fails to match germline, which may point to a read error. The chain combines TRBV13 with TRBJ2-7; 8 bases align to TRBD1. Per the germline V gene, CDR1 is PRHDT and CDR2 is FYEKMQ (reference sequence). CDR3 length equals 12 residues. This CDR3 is CASSSDRGEHYF. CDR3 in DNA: TGTGCCAGCAGCTCTGACAGGGGCGAGCACTACTTC.

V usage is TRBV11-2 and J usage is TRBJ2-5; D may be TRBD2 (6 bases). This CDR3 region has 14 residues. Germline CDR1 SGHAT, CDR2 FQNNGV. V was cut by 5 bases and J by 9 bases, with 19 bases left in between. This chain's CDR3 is CASSIKGGTRAQYF. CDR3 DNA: TGTGCCAGCAGCATAAAGGGCGGGACGCGGGCCCAGTACTTC.

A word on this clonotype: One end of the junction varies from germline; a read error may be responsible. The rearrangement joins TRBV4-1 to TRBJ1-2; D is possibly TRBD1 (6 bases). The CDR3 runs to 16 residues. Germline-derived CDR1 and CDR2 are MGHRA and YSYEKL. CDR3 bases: TGCGCCACCAGCCAGGCCGGTGGGGGGCCGAATTATGGCTACACCTTC. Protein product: CATSQAGGGPNYGYTF.

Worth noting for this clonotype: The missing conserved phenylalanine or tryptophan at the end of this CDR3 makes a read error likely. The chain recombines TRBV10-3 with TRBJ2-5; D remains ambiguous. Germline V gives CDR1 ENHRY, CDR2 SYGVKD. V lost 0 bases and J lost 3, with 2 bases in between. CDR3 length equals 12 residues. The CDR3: CAISESKETQYL. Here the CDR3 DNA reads TGTGCCATCAGTGAGTCGAAAGAGACCCAGTACTTA.